A selection of T cell receptor beta chains follows, all from one sample in a study of T cell responses to AZD1222 COVID-19 vaccine. Using immunoSEQ multiplex PCR, the repertoire was profiled, and TCRdb retains in-frame clones only, with some absent. Of 150,000 to 200,000 clones listed, 90% were seen once; the top ten hold less than 6.5%. The source material was peripheral blood, sampled 28 days after the second AZD1222 dose. The receptors come from an adult who received the AZD1222 COVID-19 vaccine. The CDR3 runs from the conserved cysteine through the conserved F or W. Each record gives: D gene, clone size, V gene, J gene, CDR3 protein, CDR3 DNA. The D gene is left open where the match is weak. Clone size is shown for a subset of rows, as once, few, many or a class of expanded clone.

>NA|NA|TRBV6-5|TRBJ2-7
CASTNRQGDYEQYF
TGTGCCAGCACTAACAGGCAGGGCGACTACGAGCAGTACTTC
>NA|NA|TRBV27|TRBJ2-7
CASSFTGTPPYEQYF
TGTGCCAGCAGTTTCACCGGGACTCCCCCCTACGAGCAGTACTTC
>NA|NA|TRBV6-5|TRBJ1-6
CASSYSDPRQPLHF
TGTGCCAGCAGTTACTCGGACCCGAGGCAACCCCTCCACTTT
>NA|NA|TRBV6-5|TRBJ2-3
CATSRAGRTDTQYF
TGTGCCACCTCACGAGCGGGCCGCACAGATACGCAGTATTTT
>TRBD1|NA|TRBV9|TRBJ2-2
CASRTGGTFGELFF
TGTGCCAGCAGGACAGGGGGCACTTTCGGGGAGCTGTTTTTT
>NA|NA|TRBV7-9|TRBJ1-6
CASRRSSYNSPLHF
TGTGCCAGCAGGAGGAGCTCCTATAATTCACCCCTCCACTTT
>NA|NA|TRBV3-1/TRBV3-2|TRBJ1-2
CASSQGRQARRGDYGYTF
TGTGCCAGCAGCCAAGGGAGGCAGGCCCGGAGGGGTGACTATGGCTACACCTTC
>NA|NA|TRBV7-2|TRBJ1-1
CASSSQQSGPNTEAFF
TGTGCCAGCAGCTCCCAACAAAGTGGCCCGAACACTGAAGCTTTCTTT
>NA|once|TRBV18|TRBJ2-3
CASSPVTRQPDTQYF
TGTGCCAGCTCACCCGTTACCAGACAGCCAGATACGCAGTATTTT
>TRBD2|NA|TRBV20-1|TRBJ2-7
CSASLRGERDGYEQYF
TGCAGTGCTAGTCTCCGGGGGGAGAGGGACGGCTACGAGCAGTACTTC
>NA|NA|TRBV4-2|TRBJ2-3
CASSEGGGTNVDTQYF
TGTGCCAGCAGCGAAGGGGGCGGGACGAATGTAGATACGCAGTATTTT
>NA|NA|TRBV11-2|TRBJ1-5
CASSPDGNQPQHF
TGTGCCAGCAGCCCGGATGGGAATCAGCCCCAGCATTTT
>NA|NA|TRBV28|TRBJ1-5
CASRQTDQPQHF
TGTGCCAGCAGACAGACAGATCAGCCCCAGCATTTT
>TRBD2|NA|TRBV28|TRBJ2-7
CASSSSGTSGQYEQYF
TGTGCCAGCAGTTCATCCGGGACTAGCGGGCAATACGAGCAGTACTTC
>TRBD1|NA|TRBV19|TRBJ1-5
CASSIVWDSDQPQHF
TGTGCCAGTAGTATCGTCTGGGACAGCGATCAGCCCCAGCATTTT
>TRBD2|NA|TRBV2|TRBJ2-5
CASSATSGRSETQYF
TGTGCCAGCAGCGCGACTAGCGGGAGGAGTGAGACCCAGTACTTC
>TRBD2|large|TRBV7-9|TRBJ2-5
CASSFTSDQETQYF
TGTGCCAGCAGCTTTACTAGCGACCAAGAGACCCAGTACTTC
>TRBD2|NA|TRBV10-2|TRBJ2-3
CASASGGTLRDTQYF
TGCGCCAGCGCTAGCGGGGGAACCCTCAGAGATACGCAGTATTTT
>NA|NA|TRBV19|TRBJ2-7
CASTGRHLANPYEQYF
TGTGCCAGTACCGGACGACACCTAGCCAATCCCTACGAGCAGTACTTC
>NA|NA|TRBV21-1|TRBJ2-7
CASSGPSNEQYF
TGTGCCAGCAGCGGACCGTCGAACGAGCAGTACTTC
>NA|NA|TRBV6-5|TRBJ2-4
CASGGNIQYF
TGTGCCAGCGGGGGAAACATTCAGTACTTC
>TRBD1|NA|TRBV28|TRBJ1-2
CASSGGTGGYGYTF
TGTGCCAGCAGTGGAGGGACAGGGGGGTATGGCTACACCTTC
>TRBD1|NA|TRBV27|TRBJ1-1
CASSAKSGTGPLRTEAFF
TGTGCCAGCAGCGCGAAGAGTGGGACAGGGCCCCTAAGGACTGAAGCTTTCTTT
>NA|many|TRBV20-1|TRBJ2-1
CSASHREQFF
TGCAGTGCTAGTCACCGTGAGCAGTTCTTC
>TRBD1|NA|TRBV10-3|TRBJ2-1
CAIWDRGPYNEQFF
TGTGCCATCTGGGACAGGGGCCCGTACAATGAGCAGTTCTTC
>NA|NA|TRBV9|TRBJ1-2
CASSAHQTVGYTF
TGTGCCAGCAGCGCGCACCAAACAGTTGGCTACACCTTC
>TRBD1|NA|TRBV24-1|TRBJ2-7
CATSDLRTGDYEQYF
TGTGCCACCAGTGACCTGCGCACAGGGGATTACGAGCAGTACTTC
>NA|once|TRBV25-1|TRBJ1-2
CASSEGLGPGSGYGYTF
TGTGCCAGCAGTGAGGGGTTGGGACCTGGGTCAGGCTATGGCTACACCTTC
>TRBD2|NA|TRBV29-1|TRBJ2-1
CSVEGGRGFNEQFF
TGCAGCGTTGAAGGCGGGAGAGGCTTCAATGAGCAGTTCTTC
>NA|NA|TRBV24-1|TRBJ1-2
CATSGQGYGYTF
TGTGCCACCAGTGGTCAGGGCTATGGCTACACCTTC
>TRBD1|NA|TRBV30|TRBJ2-7
CAWSPTGVFTYEQYF
TGTGCCTGGAGCCCGACAGGGGTCTTTACCTACGAGCAGTACTTC
>NA|few|TRBV5-1|TRBJ2-3
CASNADSTDTQYF
TGCGCCAGCAACGCAGATAGCACAGATACGCAGTATTTT
>TRBD2|NA|TRBV3-1/TRBV3-2|TRBJ2-7
CATTGTSGSSEQYF
TGTGCCACCACGGGGACTAGCGGGAGTAGCGAGCAGTACTTC
>NA|NA|TRBV6-6|TRBJ2-5
CASSPRVLETQYF
TGTGCCAGCAGCCCTCGGGTACTTGAGACCCAGTACTTC
>NA|NA|TRBV7-8|TRBJ1-3
CASTSRLGDSGNTIYF
TGTGCCAGCACCTCACGGCTGGGGGACTCTGGAAACACCATATATTTT
>TRBD1|NA|TRBV29-1|TRBJ1-1
CSVEPGGLTEAFF
TGCAGCGTTGAGCCAGGGGGATTGACTGAAGCTTTCTTT
>TRBD2|NA|TRBV19|TRBJ2-1
CASSVLAGVRLNEQFF
TGTGCCAGTAGTGTCCTAGCGGGAGTACGGCTCAATGAGCAGTTCTTC
>NA|NA|TRBV7-2|TRBJ1-2
CASSSNPLAGGFDGYTF
TGTGCCAGCAGCTCTAACCCCCTCGCAGGAGGGTTTGATGGCTACACCTTC
>NA|NA|TRBV18|TRBJ1-3
CASSPPSPSRGNTIYF
TGTGCCAGCTCACCACCCTCCCCCTCCCGGGGGAACACCATATATTTT
>NA|NA|TRBV29-1|TRBJ1-3
CSGAAESSGNTIYF
TGCAGCGGGGCAGCGGAAAGCTCTGGAAACACCATATATTTT
>NA|NA|TRBV7-9|TRBJ2-7
CASSGQNGPYEQYF
TGTGCCAGCAGCGGACAAAATGGGCCCTACGAGCAGTACTTC
>TRBD2|NA|TRBV7-9|TRBJ2-2
CASSLVLAGGSGTGELFF
TGTGCCAGCAGCTTAGTACTAGCGGGAGGCTCTGGTACCGGGGAGCTGTTTTTT
>NA|NA|TRBV11-2|TRBJ2-1
CASSSVGSEQFF
TGTGCCAGCAGTTCAGTCGGCAGTGAGCAGTTCTTC
>TRBD1|NA|TRBV30|TRBJ2-7
CAWSRTGDPTYEQYF
TGTGCCTGGAGCCGGACAGGGGACCCCACCTACGAGCAGTACTTC
>NA|NA|TRBV4-3|TRBJ2-1
CASSQDTQHSYNEQFF
TGCGCCAGCAGCCAAGATACTCAGCACTCCTACAATGAGCAGTTCTTC
>NA|medium-sized|TRBV6-5|TRBJ1-3
CASSYSGGSSGNTIYF
TGTGCCAGCAGTTACTCTGGCGGTAGCTCTGGAAACACCATATATTTT